Sequencing of this TCR beta chain was carried out in a study of cytomegalovirus exposure and HLA in healthy donors. Whole-study results and caveats: Later analysis associated a missense DCLRE1C variant with TCR beta V- and J-gene trimming. As was reported, the HLA-A and HLA-B alleles of most subjects were accurately predicted from TCR beta sequences.

Concerning this clone: What it binds is not known.

CDR3 length equals 15 residues. Germline V gene lookup returns CDR1 MNHEY and CDR2 SVGAGI. V lost 6 bases, J lost 4 bases, and 5 bases stayed unmatched. The primer mix had 60 Vbeta and 13 Jbeta primers. Data came from immunoSEQ multiplex PCR; TCRdb stores just in-frame clones and leaves some out. The sample gives about 160,000 clones, around three quarters of which show up once; 3.5% to 4.5% is in the top ten. The sequenced material came from PBMCs. The chain has TRBV6-5 and TRBJ2-1, with 11 positions matching TRBD2. This clonotype was obtained from a man aged 25-45 years in good health and CMV-seropositive. The CDR3 nucleotides read TGTGCCAGCAGAAGGGGACTAGCGGTGTACAATGAGCAGTTCTTC. This translates into CASRRGLAVYNEQFF.